This record looks at one T cell receptor beta chain sequence and its context. Its target is not known. Positively selected for CCR7, the CD45RO-negative cells used as naive CD8 cells excluded terminally differentiated effector memory CD45RA+ cells. This entry comes from a study of shared clonotypes between healthy human individuals. Study-wide results and limits: Sorted-subset sequencing, rarefaction showed, was incomplete despite large depth. Memory subsets generally showed smaller estimated richness than naive subsets did. Among donors, sharing of clonotypes was expected to be affected by sequencing depth. In several donors, around 5.5% of naive CD4 clonotypes appeared in common.

Trimming shortened V by 5 bases and J by 4 bases, and 18 bases separated the two germline ends. The CDR3 loop spans 15 amino acids. Looked up from germline, CDR1 is MNHEY and CDR2 is SMNVEV (reference sequence). Assay: immunoSEQ multiplex PCR; the TCRdb copy retains only in-frame clones and omits some. The data hold roughly 2.1 million clones, with under 95% observed a single time. The sequence came from a man between 18 and 29 years old in good health. Some clones in this sample may be carry-over from other donors' samples. The J gene is TRBJ2-7, the V gene TRBV27; no clear D gene. The sample consisted of naive CD8+ T cells from PBMCs. This CDR3 reads CASSPRPYNLYEQYF. The CDR3 DNA is TGTGCCAGCAGTCCCCGCCCTTATAACTTATACGAGCAGTACTTC.